A single sample gave rise to the 5 T cell receptor beta chains below, sequenced in a study of T cell responses to AZD1222 COVID-19 vaccine. Generated by immunoSEQ multiplex PCR, the TCRdb table keeps only in-frame clones and is missing some. Among around 110,000 clones listed, 85% to 95% were seen once. The source was peripheral blood, collected on day 0 of AZD1222 vaccination. The origin of the receptors is an adult in good health.

This chain connects TRBV28 to TRBJ2-3; 7 nucleotides align to TRBD1. V was pared by 10 bases and J by 12 bases, with 16 bases of the junction left unmatched. Germline V lookup: CDR1 MDHEN, CDR2 SYDVKM. CDR3 length: 13 amino acids. The CDR3 region is CATSWDSGAKQYF. DNA for the CDR3: TGTGCCACCTCCTGGGACAGTGGGGCCAAACAGTATTTT. The entire variable domain, with the rest obtained from reference TRBV28 and TRBJ2-3, is as follows: DVKVTQSSRYLVKRTGEKVFLECVQDMDHENMFWYRQDPGLGLRLIYFSYDVKMKEKGDIPEGYSVSREKKERFSLILESASTNQTSMYLCATSWDSGAKQYFGPGTRLTVL.

The V call is TRBV28, the J call TRBJ2-5, with TRBD2 matching over 9 bases. The J segment lost 5 bases and the V segment lost 7 bases, leaving 14 bases of the junction unmatched. This CDR3 is built from 16 residues. Germline CDR1 is MDHEN and CDR2 is SYDVKM. The CDR3 DNA follows: TGTGCCAGCATTACCGGGACTAGCAGACCAAGGGAGACCCAGTACTTC. Protein product: CASITGTSRPRETQYF.

This chain joins TRBV3-1 (or the pseudogene TRBV3-2) and TRBJ2-5; the D gene is possibly TRBD1 (6 bases). The germline V gene encodes CDR1 LGHDT and CDR2 YNNKEL (reference sequence). V was shortened by 6 bases and J by 7 bases, with 18 bases between the two germline ends. CDR3 length: 14 residues. In DNA form, the CDR3 reads TGTGCCAGCAGTCCGGGACACGGCGCCGGGACCCAGTACTTC. The encoded protein is CASSPGHGAGTQYF.

V gene TRBV10-3 combines with J gene TRBJ2-7, with TRBD2 matching 10 bases. The CDR3 runs to 13 residues. The junction had 10 bases not matched to a gene; V was cut back by 8 bases and J by 9 bases. Germline V gene sequence: CDR1 ENHRY, CDR2 SYGVKD. The CDR3: CAIYVSGRAMQYF. In nucleotides, the CDR3 is TGTGCCATCTATGTAAGCGGGAGGGCCATGCAGTACTTC.

V gene TRBV27 combines with J gene TRBJ1-5, with D uncertain. Trimming removed 6 bases from V and 3 bases from J, with 18 bases in between. The CDR3 covers 16 residues. CDR1 and CDR2 (germline): MNHEY, SMNVEV (reference sequence). The CDR3 DNA reads TGTGCCAGCAGCCCTCTACGAGTATACGACAATCAGCCCCAGCATTTT. Protein sequence: CASSPLRVYDNQPQHF.